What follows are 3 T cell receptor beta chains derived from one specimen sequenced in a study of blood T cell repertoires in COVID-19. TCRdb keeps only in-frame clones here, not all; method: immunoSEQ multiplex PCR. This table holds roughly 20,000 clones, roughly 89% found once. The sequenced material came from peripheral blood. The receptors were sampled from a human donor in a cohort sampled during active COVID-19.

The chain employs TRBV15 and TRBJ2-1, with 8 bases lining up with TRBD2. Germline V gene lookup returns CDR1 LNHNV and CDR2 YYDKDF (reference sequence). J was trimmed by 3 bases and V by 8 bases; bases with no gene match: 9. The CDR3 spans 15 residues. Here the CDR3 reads CATHGREEDYNEQFF. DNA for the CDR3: TGTGCCACCCACGGGCGGGAGGAAGACTACAATGAGCAGTTCTTC. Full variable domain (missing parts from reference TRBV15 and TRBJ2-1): DAMVIQNPRYQVTQFGKPVTLSCSQTLNHNVMYWYQQKSSQAPKLLFHYYDKDFNNEADTPDNFQSRRPNTSFCFLDIRSPGLGDTAMYLCATHGREEDYNEQFFGPGTRLTVL.

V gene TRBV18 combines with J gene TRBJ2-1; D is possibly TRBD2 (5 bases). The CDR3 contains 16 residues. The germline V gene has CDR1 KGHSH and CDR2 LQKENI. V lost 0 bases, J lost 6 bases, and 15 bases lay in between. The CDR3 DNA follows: TGTGCCAGCTCACCACCCGAGCGGTTGTTTGGCAATGAGCAGTTCTTC. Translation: CASSPPERLFGNEQFF.

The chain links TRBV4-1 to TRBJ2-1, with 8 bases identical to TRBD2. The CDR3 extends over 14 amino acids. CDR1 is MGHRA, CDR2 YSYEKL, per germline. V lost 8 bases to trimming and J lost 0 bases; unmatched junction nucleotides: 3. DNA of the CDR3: TGCGCCAGCGGTAGCGGGACCTCCTACAATGAGCAGTTCTTC. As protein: CASGSGTSYNEQFF.